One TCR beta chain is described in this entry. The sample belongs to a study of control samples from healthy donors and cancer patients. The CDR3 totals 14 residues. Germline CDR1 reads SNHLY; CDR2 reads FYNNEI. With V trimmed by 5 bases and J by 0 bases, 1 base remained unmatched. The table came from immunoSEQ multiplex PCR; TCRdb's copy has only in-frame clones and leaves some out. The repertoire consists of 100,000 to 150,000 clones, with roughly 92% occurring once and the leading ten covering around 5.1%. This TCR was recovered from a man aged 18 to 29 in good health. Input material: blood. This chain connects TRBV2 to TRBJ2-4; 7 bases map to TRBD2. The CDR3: CASSRGVAKNIQYF. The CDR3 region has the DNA TGTGCCAGCAGTCGGGGGGTAGCCAAAAACATTCAGTACTTC.